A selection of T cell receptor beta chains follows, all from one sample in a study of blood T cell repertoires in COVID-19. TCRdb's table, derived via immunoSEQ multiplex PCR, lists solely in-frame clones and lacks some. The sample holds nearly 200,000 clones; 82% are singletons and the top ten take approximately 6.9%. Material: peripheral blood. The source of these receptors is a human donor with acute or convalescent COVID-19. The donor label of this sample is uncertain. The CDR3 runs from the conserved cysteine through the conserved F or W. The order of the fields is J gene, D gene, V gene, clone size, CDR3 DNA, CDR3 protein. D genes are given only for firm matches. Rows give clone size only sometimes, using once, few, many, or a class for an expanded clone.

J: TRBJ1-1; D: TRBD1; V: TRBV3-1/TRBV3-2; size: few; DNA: TGTGCCAGCAACAGGGGGGGAGGAAACACTGAAGCTTTCTTT; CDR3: CASNRGGGNTEAFF
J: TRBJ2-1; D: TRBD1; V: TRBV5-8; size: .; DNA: TGTGCCAGCAGCTTGGGCGGGACAGGGGCATACAATGAGCAGTTCTTC; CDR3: CASSLGGTGAYNEQFF
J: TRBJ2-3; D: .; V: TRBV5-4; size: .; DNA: TGTGCCAGCAGCCCGAAGCCGGGGGATACGCAGTATTTT; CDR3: CASSPKPGDTQYF
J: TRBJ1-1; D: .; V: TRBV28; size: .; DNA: TGTGCCAGCAGTTCCCCGGCGGCTACTGAAGCTTTCTTT; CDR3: CASSSPAATEAFF
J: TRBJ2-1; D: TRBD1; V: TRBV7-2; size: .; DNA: TGTGCCAGCAGCTTAGCTTCGGCAGGGGGCAATGAGCAGTTCTTC; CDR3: CASSLASAGGNEQFF
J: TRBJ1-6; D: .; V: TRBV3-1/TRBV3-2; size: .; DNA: TGTGCCAGCAGCCAAGAATTGGAGGCGACAGGTCATAATTCACCCCTCCACTTT; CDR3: CASSQELEATGHNSPLHF
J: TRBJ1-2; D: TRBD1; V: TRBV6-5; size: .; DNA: TGTGCCAGCACTCTCACCTTGACAGGGGAGGAGGGCTACACCTTC; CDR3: CASTLTLTGEEGYTF
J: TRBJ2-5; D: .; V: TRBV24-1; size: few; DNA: TGTGCCACCAGTGATGCAGGGCGAGCTCAAGAGACCCAGTACTTC; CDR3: CATSDAGRAQETQYF
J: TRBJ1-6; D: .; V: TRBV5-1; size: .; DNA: TGCGCCAGCAGCCGCGGACCCGGGGTTAATTCACCCCTCCACTTT; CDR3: CASSRGPGVNSPLHF
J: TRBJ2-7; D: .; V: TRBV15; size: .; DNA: TGTGCCACCAGCAGAGACAGGGGCTACGAGCAGTACTTC; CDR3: CATSRDRGYEQYF
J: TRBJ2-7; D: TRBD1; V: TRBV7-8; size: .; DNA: TGTGCCAGCAGCTTTTGGGGACAGGGGGTGGACGAGCAGTACTTC; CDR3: CASSFWGQGVDEQYF
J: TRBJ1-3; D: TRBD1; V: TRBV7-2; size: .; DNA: TGTGCCAGCAGCGCGGGGACAGGCTCTGGAAACACCATATATTTT; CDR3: CASSAGTGSGNTIYF
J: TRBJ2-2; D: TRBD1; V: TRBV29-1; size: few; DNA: TGCAGCGTTGGAGAGACAGGGTTCGGGGAGCTGTTTTTT; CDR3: CSVGETGFGELFF
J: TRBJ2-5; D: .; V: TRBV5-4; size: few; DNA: TGTGCCAGCAGCCGAGGGGGGGTTGGACAAGAGACCCAGTACTTC; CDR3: CASSRGGVGQETQYF
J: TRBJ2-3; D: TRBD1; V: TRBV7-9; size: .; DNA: TGTGCCAGCAGCCCCGGGACAGGGGTTCGCACAGATACGCAGTATTTT; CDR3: CASSPGTGVRTDTQYF
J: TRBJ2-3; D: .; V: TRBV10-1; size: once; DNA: TGCGCCAGCAGTGAATGTCATGAGCGGAGGCGAGACCTCGACACAGATACGCAGTATTTT; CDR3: CASSECHERRRDLDTDTQYF
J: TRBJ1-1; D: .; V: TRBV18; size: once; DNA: TGTGCCAGCTCATCTTACTCGACAGGAGAAGCTTTCTTT; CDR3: CASSSYSTGEAFF
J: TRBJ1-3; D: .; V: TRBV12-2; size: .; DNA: TGTGCAAGTCGCCTGACAGGGATCTTATCTGGAAACACCATATATTTT; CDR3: CASRLTGILSGNTIYF
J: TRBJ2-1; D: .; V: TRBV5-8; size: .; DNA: TGTGCCAGCGGCTTGTTTCAGGGTCAGGGTGAGCAGTTCTTC; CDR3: CASGLFQGQGEQFF
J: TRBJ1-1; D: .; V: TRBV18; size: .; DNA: TGTGCCAGCTCACCGGGCCAAAGGAACACTGAAGCTTTCTTT; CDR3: CASSPGQRNTEAFF
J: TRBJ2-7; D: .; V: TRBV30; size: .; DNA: TGTGCCTGGAGTAGTCCCGGGATCTACGAGCAGTACTTC; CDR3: CAWSSPGIYEQYF
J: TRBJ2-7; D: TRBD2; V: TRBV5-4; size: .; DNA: TGTGAGGGGGGAGCGGGAGGTAGGCTATACGAGCAGTACTTC; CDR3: CEGGAGGRLYEQYF
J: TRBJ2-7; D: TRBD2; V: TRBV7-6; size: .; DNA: TGTGCCAGCAGCTTAGAGGCGGCGAGCGGGAGGGCCTCCTACGAGCAGTACTTC; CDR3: CASSLEAASGRASYEQYF
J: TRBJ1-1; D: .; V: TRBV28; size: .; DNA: TGTGCCAGCAGTCCTCAGGGCCCCATGAACACTGAAGCTTTCTTT; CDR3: CASSPQGPMNTEAFF
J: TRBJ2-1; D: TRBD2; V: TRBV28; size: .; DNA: TGTGGTAGTCTAGCGGGAGCCTCCTCCTACAATGAGCAGTTCTTC; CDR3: CGSLAGASSYNEQFF
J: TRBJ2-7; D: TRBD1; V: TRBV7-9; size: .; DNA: TGTGCCAGCAGCCCGGTCTCTCGGTCCGGGACAGGACCCTACGAGCAGTACTTC; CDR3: CASSPVSRSGTGPYEQYF
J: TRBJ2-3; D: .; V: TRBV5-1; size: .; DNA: TGCGCCAGCAGCCCTAACGGTATTAGCACAGATACGCAGTATTTT; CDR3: CASSPNGISTDTQYF
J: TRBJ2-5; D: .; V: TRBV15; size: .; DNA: TGTGCCACCAGACCAAACGCTGCGAAAGAGACCCAGTACTTC; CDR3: CATRPNAAKETQYF
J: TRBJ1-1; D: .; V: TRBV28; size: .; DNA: TGTGCCAGCAGTTTATTGGGGGCCACTGAAGCTTTCTTT; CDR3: CASSLLGATEAFF
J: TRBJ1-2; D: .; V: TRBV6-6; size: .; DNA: TGTGCCAGCAGCCTAGGAATGAACTATGGCTACACCTTC; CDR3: CASSLGMNYGYTF
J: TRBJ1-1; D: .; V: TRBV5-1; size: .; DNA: TGCGCCAGCAGCTTACCTTTACAGGGACGTCGAAACACTGAAGCTTTCTTT; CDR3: CASSLPLQGRRNTEAFF
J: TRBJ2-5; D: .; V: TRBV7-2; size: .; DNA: TGTGCCAGCAGTCCTGAGGGTACAGGGAAGAGAACCCAGTACTTC; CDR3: CASSPEGTGKRTQYF
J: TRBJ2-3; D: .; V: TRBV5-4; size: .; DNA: TGTGCCAGCAGCTTAGTCGGTGGCGGGGCCACAGATACGCAGTATTTT; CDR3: CASSLVGGGATDTQYF
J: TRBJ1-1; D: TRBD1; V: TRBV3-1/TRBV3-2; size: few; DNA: TGTGCCAGCAGCCTACAGGGGAGGAACACTGAAGCTTTCTTT; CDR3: CASSLQGRNTEAFF
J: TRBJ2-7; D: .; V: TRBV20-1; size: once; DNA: TGCAGTGCTAGTGACCCGAGGACTTCCCCCTACGAGCAGTACTTC; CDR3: CSASDPRTSPYEQYF
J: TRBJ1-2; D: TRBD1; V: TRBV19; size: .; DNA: TGTGCCAGTAATTATAGGGGACAGGGAGACGGCTACACCTTC; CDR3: CASNYRGQGDGYTF
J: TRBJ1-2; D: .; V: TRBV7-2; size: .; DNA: TGTGCCAGCAGCTCTAACGAGCTAAGACAGGAGAACTATGGCTACACCTTC; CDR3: CASSSNELRQENYGYTF
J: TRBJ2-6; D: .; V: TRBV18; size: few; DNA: TGTGCCAGCTCGCCATACTCTGGGGCCAACGTCCTGACTTTC; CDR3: CASSPYSGANVLTF
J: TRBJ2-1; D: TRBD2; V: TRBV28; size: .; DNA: TGTGCCAGCAGCATTATTGGGAGGGCCCGGAATGAGCAGTTCTTC; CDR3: CASSIIGRARNEQFF
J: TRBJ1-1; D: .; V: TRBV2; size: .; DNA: TGTGCCAGCAGCCGTACAACAGGGAACACTGAAGCTTTCTTT; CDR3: CASSRTTGNTEAFF
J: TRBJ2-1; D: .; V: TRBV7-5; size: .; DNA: TGTGTCAGAAGCTTATCGACGGGACTAGCGGATGGAGGGCGGTGTTGGAATGAGCAGTTCTTC; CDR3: CVRSLSTGLADGGRCWNEQFF
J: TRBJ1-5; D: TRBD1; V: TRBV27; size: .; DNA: TGTGCCAGCAGTTTAAACAGGGGTAATCAGCCCCAGCATTTT; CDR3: CASSLNRGNQPQHF
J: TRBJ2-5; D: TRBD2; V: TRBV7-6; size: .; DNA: TGTGCCAGCAGCTTAGCCGGACTAGCGCACCAAGAGACCCAGTACTTC; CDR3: CASSLAGLAHQETQYF
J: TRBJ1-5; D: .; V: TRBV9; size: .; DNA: TGTGCCCGCAGCGCCGGGGGGGGGCAGCCCCAGCATTTT; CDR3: CARSAGGGQPQHF
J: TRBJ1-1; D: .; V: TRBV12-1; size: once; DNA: TGTGCCAGCAGCCCCGGACAGGCCTCGAACACTGAAGCTTTCTTT; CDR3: CASSPGQASNTEAFF
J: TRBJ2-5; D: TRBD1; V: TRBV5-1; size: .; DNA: TGCGCCAGCAGGTCGACAGGGGTGATGGAGACCCAGTACTTC; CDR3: CASRSTGVMETQYF
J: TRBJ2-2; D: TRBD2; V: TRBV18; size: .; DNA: TGTGCCAGCTCACAGATAGCGGGAGGCAACACCGGGGAGCTGTTTTTT; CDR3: CASSQIAGGNTGELFF
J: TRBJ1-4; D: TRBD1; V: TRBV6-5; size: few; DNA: TGTGCCAGCAGTTCTTCCCAGGGGGGATATGTGGAAAAACTGTTTTTT; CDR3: CASSSSQGGYVEKLFF
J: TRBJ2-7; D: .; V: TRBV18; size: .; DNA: TGTGCCAGCTCACCCCCGGGACTCGGCACCTACGAGCAGTACTTC; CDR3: CASSPPGLGTYEQYF
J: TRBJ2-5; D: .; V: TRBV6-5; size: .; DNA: TGTGCCAGCCGGGCGGGAATACAAGAGACCCAGTACTTC; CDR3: CASRAGIQETQYF
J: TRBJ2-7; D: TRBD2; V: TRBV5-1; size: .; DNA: TGCGCCAGCAGCTTGTGGCGGGGGAGCGACGAGCAGTACTTC; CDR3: CASSLWRGSDEQYF
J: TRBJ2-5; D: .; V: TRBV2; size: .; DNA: TGTGCCAGCACCATGATACGGGGTGAGACCCAGTACTTC; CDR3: CASTMIRGETQYF